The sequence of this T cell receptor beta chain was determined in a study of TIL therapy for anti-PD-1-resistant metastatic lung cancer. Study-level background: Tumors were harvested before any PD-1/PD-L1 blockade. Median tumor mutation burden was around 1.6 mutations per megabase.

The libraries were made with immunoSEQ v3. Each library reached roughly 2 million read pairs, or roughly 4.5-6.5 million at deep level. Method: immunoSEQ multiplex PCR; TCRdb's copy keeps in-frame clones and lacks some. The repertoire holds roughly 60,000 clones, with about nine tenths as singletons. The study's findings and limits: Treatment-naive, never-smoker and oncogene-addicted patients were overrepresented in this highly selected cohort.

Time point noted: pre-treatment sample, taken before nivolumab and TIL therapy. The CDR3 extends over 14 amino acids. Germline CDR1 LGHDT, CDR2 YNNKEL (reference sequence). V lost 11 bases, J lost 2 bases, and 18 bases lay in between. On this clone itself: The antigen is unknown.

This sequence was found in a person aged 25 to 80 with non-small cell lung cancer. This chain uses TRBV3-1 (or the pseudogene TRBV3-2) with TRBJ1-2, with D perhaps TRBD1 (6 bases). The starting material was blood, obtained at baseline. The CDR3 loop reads CAARTQGQNYGYTF. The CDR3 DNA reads TGTGCCGCCCGAACCCAGGGGCAAAACTATGGCTACACCTTC.